This T cell receptor (beta chain) was documented in a study of blood T cell repertoires in COVID-19. Study as a whole: The United States, Italy and Spain supplied acute and convalescent COVID-19 samples.

Trimming cost V 7 bases and J 1 base, with 22 bases left between them. Per the germline V gene, CDR1 is LNHDA and CDR2 is SQIVND (reference sequence). The CDR3 runs to 17 residues. Measured with immunoSEQ multiplex PCR; TCRdb has only the in-frame clones, and not every one. The sample contains some 210,000 clones, 89% of which appear only once. The chain couples TRBV19 to TRBJ1-1; the D is unclear. The receptor was isolated from a man in his 60s who had recovered from COVID-19. Sequencing was performed on peripheral blood. Here the CDR3 reads CASTPRGKGSTNTEAFF. CDR3 sequence (DNA): TGTGCCAGTACCCCCAGAGGGAAAGGATCCACGAACACTGAAGCTTTCTTT.